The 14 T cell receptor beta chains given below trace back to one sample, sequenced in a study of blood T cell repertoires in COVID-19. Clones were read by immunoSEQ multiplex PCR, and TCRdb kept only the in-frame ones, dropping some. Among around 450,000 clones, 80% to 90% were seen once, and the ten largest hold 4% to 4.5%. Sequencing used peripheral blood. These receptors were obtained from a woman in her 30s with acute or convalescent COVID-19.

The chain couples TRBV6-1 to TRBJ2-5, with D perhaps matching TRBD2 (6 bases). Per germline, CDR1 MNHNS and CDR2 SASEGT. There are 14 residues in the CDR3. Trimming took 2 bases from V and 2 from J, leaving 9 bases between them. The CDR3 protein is CASSELGLQETQYF. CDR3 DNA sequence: TGTGCCAGCAGTGAACTGGGACTTCAAGAGACCCAGTACTTC.

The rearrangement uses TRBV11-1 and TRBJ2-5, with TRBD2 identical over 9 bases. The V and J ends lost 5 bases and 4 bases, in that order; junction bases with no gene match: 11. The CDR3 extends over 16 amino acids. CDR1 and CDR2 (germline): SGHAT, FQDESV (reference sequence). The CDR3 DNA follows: TGTGCCAGCAGCCTATCTAGCGGGGCCCTCATAGAGACCCAGTACTTC. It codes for CASSLSSGALIETQYF.

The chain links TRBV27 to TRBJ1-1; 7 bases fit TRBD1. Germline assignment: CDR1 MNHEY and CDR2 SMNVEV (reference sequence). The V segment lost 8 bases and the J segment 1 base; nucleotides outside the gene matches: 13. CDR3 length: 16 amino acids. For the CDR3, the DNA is TGTGCCAGCGTACGGACAGGCCTGAGGGGGAACACTGAAGCTTTCTTT. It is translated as CASVRTGLRGNTEAFF.

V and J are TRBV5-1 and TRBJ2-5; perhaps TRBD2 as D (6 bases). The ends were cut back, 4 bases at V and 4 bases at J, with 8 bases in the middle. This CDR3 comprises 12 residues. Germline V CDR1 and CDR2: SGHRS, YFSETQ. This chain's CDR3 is CASSEEGETQYF. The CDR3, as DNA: TGCGCCAGCAGCGAGGAGGGAGAGACCCAGTACTTC.

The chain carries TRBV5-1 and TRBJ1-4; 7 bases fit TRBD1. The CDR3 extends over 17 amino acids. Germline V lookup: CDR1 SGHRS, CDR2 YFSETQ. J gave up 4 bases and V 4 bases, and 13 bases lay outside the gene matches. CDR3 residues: CASSRGQVGSGNEKLFF. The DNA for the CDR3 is TGCGCCAGCAGCCGTGGACAGGTTGGGAGTGGTAATGAAAAACTGTTTTTT.

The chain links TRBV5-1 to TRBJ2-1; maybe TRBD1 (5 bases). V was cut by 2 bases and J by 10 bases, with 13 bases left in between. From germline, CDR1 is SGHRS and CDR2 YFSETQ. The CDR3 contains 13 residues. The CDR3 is CASSFDSLSEQFF. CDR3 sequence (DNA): TGCGCCAGCAGCTTCGACAGCCTCAGCGAGCAGTTCTTC.

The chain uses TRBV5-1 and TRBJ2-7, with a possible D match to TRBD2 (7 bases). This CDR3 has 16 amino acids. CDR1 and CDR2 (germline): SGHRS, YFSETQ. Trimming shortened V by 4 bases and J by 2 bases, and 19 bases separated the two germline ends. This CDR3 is CASSLRGATITYEQYF. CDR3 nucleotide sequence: TGCGCCAGCAGCCTTCGGGGGGCGACAATAACCTACGAGCAGTACTTC.

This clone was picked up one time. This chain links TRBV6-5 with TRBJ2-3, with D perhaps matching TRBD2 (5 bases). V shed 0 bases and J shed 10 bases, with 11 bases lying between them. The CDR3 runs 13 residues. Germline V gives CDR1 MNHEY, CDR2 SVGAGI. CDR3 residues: CASSYSWRLAQYF. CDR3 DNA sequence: TGTGCCAGCAGTTACTCGTGGAGGCTTGCGCAGTATTTT.

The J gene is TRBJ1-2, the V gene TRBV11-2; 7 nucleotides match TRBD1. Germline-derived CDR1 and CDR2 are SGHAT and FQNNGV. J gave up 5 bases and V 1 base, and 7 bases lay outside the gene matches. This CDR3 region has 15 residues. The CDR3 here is CASSLGATGIYGYTF. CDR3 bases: TGTGCCAGCAGCTTAGGGGCGACAGGGATTTATGGCTACACCTTC.

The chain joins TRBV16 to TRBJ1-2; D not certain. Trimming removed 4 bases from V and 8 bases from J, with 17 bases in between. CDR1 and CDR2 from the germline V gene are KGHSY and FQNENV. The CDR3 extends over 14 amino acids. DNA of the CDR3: TGTGCCAGCAGCCCCCAATATGAAGCCGGGGGCTACACCTTC. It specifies CASSPQYEAGGYTF. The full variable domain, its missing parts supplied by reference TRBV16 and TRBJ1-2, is GEEVAQTPKHLVRGEGQKAKLYCAPIKGHSYVFWYQQVLKNEFKFLISFQNENVFDETGMPKERFSAKCLPNSPCSLEIQATKLEDSAVYFCASSPQYEAGGYTFGSGTRLTVV.

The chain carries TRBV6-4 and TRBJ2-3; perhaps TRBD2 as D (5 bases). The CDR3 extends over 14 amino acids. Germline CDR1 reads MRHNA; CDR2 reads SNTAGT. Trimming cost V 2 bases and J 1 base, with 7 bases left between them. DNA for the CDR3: TGTGCCAGCAGTGACGATAGCGGCACAGATACGCAGTATTTT. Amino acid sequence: CASSDDSGTDTQYF.

In DNA form, the CDR3 reads TGCGCCAGCAGCACAGGGCCGGCCAACAATCAGCCCCAGCATTTT. The encoded protein is CASSTGPANNQPQHF. The chain recombines TRBV5-1 with TRBJ1-5, with D perhaps TRBD1 (6 bases). V lost 4 bases, J lost 3 bases, and 14 bases lay in between. The CDR3 loop spans 15 amino acids. From germline, CDR1 is SGHRS and CDR2 YFSETQ. Full variable domain (rest looked up from reference TRBV5-1 and TRBJ1-5): KAGVTQTPRYLIKTRGQQVTLSCSPISGHRSVSWYQQTPGQGLQFLFEYFSETQRNKGNFPGRFSGRQFSNSRSEMNVSTLELGDSALYLCASSTGPANNQPQHFGDGTRLSIL.

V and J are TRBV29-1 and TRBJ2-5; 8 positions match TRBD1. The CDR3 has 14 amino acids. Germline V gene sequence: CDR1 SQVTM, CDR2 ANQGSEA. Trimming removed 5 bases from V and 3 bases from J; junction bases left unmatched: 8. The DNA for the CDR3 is TGCAGCGTTCTTACTGACAGGGGTAAAGAGACCCAGTACTTC. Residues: CSVLTDRGKETQYF.

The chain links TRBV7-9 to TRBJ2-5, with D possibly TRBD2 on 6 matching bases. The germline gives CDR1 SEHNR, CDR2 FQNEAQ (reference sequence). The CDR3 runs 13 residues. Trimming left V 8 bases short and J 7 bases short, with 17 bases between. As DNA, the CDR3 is TGTGCCAGCGGGCGCGGGGCACTTGGGACCCAGTACTTC. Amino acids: CASGRGALGTQYF.